Shown below are 23 T cell receptor beta chains from a single sample sequenced in a study of shared clonotypes between healthy human individuals. The repertoire was sequenced with immunoSEQ multiplex PCR; TCRdb's copy has only in-frame clones and lacks some. The repertoire holds approximately 240,000 clones, with 65% to 70% as singletons. The sequencing input was memory CD4+ T cells sorted from blood. Sample subset: CD45RA-negative fraction. The source of these receptors is a man younger than 40 in good health.

On this clone itself: The same CDR3 arises from other DNA sequences in this sample as well. The J gene is TRBJ2-7, the V gene TRBV5-1, with TRBD2 matching 9 bases. The CDR3 spans 15 residues. The germline V gene has CDR1 SGHRS and CDR2 YFSETQ. V was pared by 4 bases and J by 0 bases, with 5 bases of the junction left unmatched. The CDR3 loop reads CASSEAGGRSYEQYF. The CDR3 DNA reads TGCGCCAGCAGCGAAGCGGGAGGCCGCTCCTACGAGCAGTACTTC. The variable domain in full, completed from reference TRBV5-1 and TRBJ2-7, reads KAGVTQTPRYLIKTRGQQVTLSCSPISGHRSVSWYQQTPGQGLQFLFEYFSETQRNKGNFPGRFSGRQFSNSRSEMNVSTLELGDSALYLCASSEAGGRSYEQYFGPGTRLTVT.

The rearrangement links TRBV11-2 to TRBJ2-7; D remains unclear. The CDR3 spans 14 residues. Trimming shortened V by 5 bases and J by 0 bases, and 11 bases separated the two germline ends. Germline V gene sequence: CDR1 SGHAT, CDR2 FQNNGV. This CDR3 is CASSRAINSYEQYF. DNA of the CDR3: TGTGCCAGCAGCCGAGCAATAAACTCCTACGAGCAGTACTTC. Full variable domain (rest looked up from reference TRBV11-2 and TRBJ2-7): EAGVAQSPRYKIIEKRQSVAFWCNPISGHATLYWYQQILGQGPKLLIQFQNNGVVDDSQLPKDRFSAERLKGVDSTLKIQPAKLEDSAVYLCASSRAINSYEQYFGPGTRLTVT.

The chain couples TRBV12-2 to TRBJ2-1; the table's D call TRBD2 went unverified against the DNA. TRBV12-2 is a documented pseudogene. The CDR3 is made up of 14 amino acids. The CDR3 DNA reads TGTGCAAGTCGCTCCGGGACTAGCGGGAGAGGGAAGTTCTTC. It codes for CASRSGTSGRGKFF.

The chain employs TRBV18 and TRBJ1-1, with 7 bases fitting TRBD1. Germline CDR1 KGHSH, CDR2 LQKENI. With 4 bases clipped from V and 0 bases from J, the junction kept 5 bases outside the gene matches. This CDR3 is built from 15 residues. The CDR3 region is CASSLRQGLNTEAFF. CDR3 coding DNA: TGTGCCAGCTCACTACGACAGGGACTGAACACTGAAGCTTTCTTT.

The chain recombines TRBV29-1 with TRBJ2-3; the match to TRBD2 covers 8 bases. V was clipped by 7 bases and J by 1 base; unmatched bases: 7. The germline V gene encodes CDR1 SQVTM and CDR2 ANQGSEA. The CDR3 totals 14 residues. The CDR3 loop is CSAGGGQGTDTQYF. The CDR3 bases are TGCAGCGCCGGGGGGGGGCAAGGCACAGATACGCAGTATTTT.

This clone has only a few counts. V is TRBV27 and J is TRBJ2-7, with a tentative D call TRBD2 (5 bases). This CDR3 contains 14 residues. Germline CDR1 is MNHEY and CDR2 is SMNVEV (reference sequence). V gave up 6 bases and J gave up 2 bases, with 14 bases separating them. This CDR3 reads CASSLSGFPYEQYF. The CDR3 DNA is TGTGCCAGCAGCCTCTCGGGGTTCCCCTACGAGCAGTACTTC.

The chain couples TRBV5-6 to TRBJ2-5; 11 positions match TRBD1. The CDR3 is 14 amino acids. V lost 4 bases to trimming and J lost 5 bases; unmatched junction nucleotides: 4. CDR1 is SGHDT, CDR2 YYEEEE, per germline. CDR3 in amino acids: CASSPGQGGETQYF. The CDR3 nucleotides are TGTGCCAGCAGCCCGGGACAGGGGGGTGAGACCCAGTACTTC. The full variable domain, rest sourced from reference TRBV5-6 and TRBJ2-5, is DAGVTQSPTHLIKTRGQQVTLRCSPKSGHDTVSWYQQALGQGPQFIFQYYEEEERQRGNFPDRFSGHQFPNYSSELNVNALLLGDSALYLCASSPGQGGETQYFGPGTRLLVL.

This chain uses TRBV9 with TRBJ1-1, with D maybe TRBD1 (6 bases). There are 14 residues in the CDR3. Germline loops: CDR1 SGDLS, CDR2 YYNGEE. V lost 4 bases, J lost 4 bases, and 14 bases lay in between. CDR3 protein: CASSPTGQATEAFF. CDR3 bases: TGTGCCAGCAGCCCTACAGGGCAGGCCACTGAAGCTTTCTTT.

J is TRBJ2-7 and V is TRBV5-5; 9 bases fit TRBD1. V was clipped by 3 bases and J by 2 bases; unmatched bases: 6. Germline assignment: CDR1 SGHKS and CDR2 YYEKEE (reference sequence). This CDR3 contains 15 residues. The CDR3 loop is CASSSGQGRPYEQYF. The CDR3 DNA follows: TGTGCCAGCAGCTCGGGACAGGGACGTCCCTACGAGCAGTACTTC.

The chain employs TRBV28 and TRBJ2-1, with TRBD1 identical over 7 bases. From germline, CDR1 is MDHEN and CDR2 SYDVKM. This CDR3 contains 14 residues. Unmatched junction bases numbered 11, after V lost 5 bases and J lost 10 bases. CDR3 protein: CASSAGTVLREQFF. As DNA, the CDR3 is TGTGCCAGCAGTGCCGGGACAGTTTTAAGGGAGCAGTTCTTC.

The chain employs TRBV14 and TRBJ1-2, with 11 bases matching TRBD1. The ends lost 4 bases at V and 4 bases at J; junction bases unmatched: 11. CDR1 is SGHDN, CDR2 FVKESK, per germline. This CDR3 is 17 amino acids long. CDR3 sequence: CASSRRTGGVTAYGYTF. DNA for the CDR3: TGTGCCAGCAGCCGACGGACAGGGGGCGTAACAGCCTATGGCTACACCTTC.

The table lists this clone with a few counts. The chain uses TRBV2 and TRBJ2-1; D is possibly TRBD2 (6 bases). CDR3 size: 13 residues. Germline loops: CDR1 SNHLY, CDR2 FYNNEI. V was cut by 4 bases and J by 10 bases, with 14 bases left in between. Here the CDR3 DNA reads TGTGCCAGCAGTGGGGGACTCACATGGGAGCAGTTCTTC. Amino acids: CASSGGLTWEQFF.

In its sample, this clone was seen once. V and J are TRBV29-1 and TRBJ2-5; D ambiguous. V was trimmed by 3 bases and J by 0 bases, leaving 17 bases between them. Germline-derived CDR1 and CDR2 are SQVTM and ANQGSEA. The CDR3 spans 16 residues. The CDR3 nucleotides are TGCAGCGTTGATAACCCCCGGAGAAATTACCAAGAGACCCAGTACTTC. This codes for CSVDNPRRNYQETQYF.

This clone occurred a few times. The gene calls are TRBV6-1 and TRBJ2-7; 13 bases align to TRBD2. V shed 1 base, J shed 4 bases, and the junction held 1 base outside the gene matches. The CDR3 totals 15 residues. Germline values: CDR1 MNHNS, CDR2 SASEGT. In nucleotides, the CDR3 is TGTGCCAGCAGTGAAGGGACTAGCGGGAGTTACGAGCAGTACTTC. It specifies CASSEGTSGSYEQYF.

V is TRBV12-5 and J is TRBJ1-1; a weak D match, TRBD1 (5 bases). The CDR3 has 14 residues. In germline, CDR1 is LGHNT, CDR2 FRNRAP. V dropped 5 bases and J dropped 1 base, with 11 bases sitting between them. The CDR3 region has the DNA TGTGCTAGTGGTCCCTCCGGGGGGAACACTGAAGCTTTCTTT. This gives the protein CASGPSGGNTEAFF.

The chain carries TRBV11-2 and TRBJ2-1, with 8 bases identical to TRBD2. J was trimmed by 3 bases and V by 8 bases; bases with no gene match: 3. This CDR3 has 13 amino acids. Germline V gene data show CDR1 as SGHAT and CDR2 as FQNNGV. CDR3 DNA: TGTGCCAGCGCAAGCGGGGGCTACAATGAGCAGTTCTTC. This sequence encodes CASASGGYNEQFF.

This chain joins TRBV2 and TRBJ2-7; 11 bases map to TRBD1. CDR1 and CDR2 from the germline V gene are SNHLY and FYNNEI. The CDR3 loop spans 14 amino acids. J lost 6 bases, V lost 4 bases, and 5 bases had no gene match. The CDR3 bases are TGTGCCAGCAGTGCGGGACAGGGGGTTTCCGAGCAGTACTTC. Its translation is CASSAGQGVSEQYF.

The V call is TRBV5-4, the J call TRBJ2-5, with D possibly called TRBD1 or TRBD2 (5 bases each). CDR1 is SGHNT, CDR2 YYREEE, per germline (reference sequence). V lost 2 bases and J 1 base, leaving 12 bases between the germline ends. This CDR3 has 15 amino acids. The CDR3 here is CASSFPVGGQETQYF. CDR3 DNA: TGTGCCAGCAGCTTTCCGGTTGGGGGCCAAGAGACCCAGTACTTC.

The rearrangement links TRBV5-1 to TRBJ2-3, with TRBD2 matching over 12 bases. The V gene's germline CDR1 is SGHRS and CDR2 YFSETQ. This CDR3 region has 17 residues. V was clipped by 4 bases and J by 4 bases; unmatched bases: 10. The CDR3 loop is CASSTYLAGGPADTQYF. The CDR3 region has the DNA TGCGCCAGCAGCACTTACCTAGCGGGAGGGCCAGCAGATACGCAGTATTTT.

As regards this clone: The junction does not match germline at one end; this may be a read error. The chain carries TRBV23-1 and TRBJ1-5; tentative D call: TRBD1 (5 bases). TRBV23-1 is an open reading frame whose function is uncertain. This CDR3 has 10 amino acids. CDR3 sequence reads: CASSHGAGIF. CDR3 in DNA: TGCGCCAGCAGTCATGGGGCAGGCATTTTT.

The chain couples TRBV7-2 to TRBJ2-1, with a tentative D call TRBD2 (6 bases). Trimming stripped 6 bases from V and 5 bases from J, with 11 bases between. This CDR3 region has 13 residues. The germline V gene has CDR1 SGHTA and CDR2 FQGNSA. The CDR3, as DNA: TGTGCCAGCAGAAAGGGACTCGACAATGAGCAGTTCTTC. Amino acids: CASRKGLDNEQFF.

This rearrangement joins TRBV11-2 to TRBJ2-7, with D perhaps given as TRBD1 or TRBD2 (7 bases each). The CDR3 totals 15 residues. Trimming took off 4 bases at V and 4 bases at J, with 17 bases between the two ends. CDR1 is SGHAT, CDR2 FQNNGV, per germline. CDR3 protein: CASSSTTGRGYEQYF. The DNA for the CDR3 is TGTGCCAGCAGCTCCACGACAGGGAGGGGATACGAGCAGTACTTC.

The CDR3 DNA reads TGTGCCAGCAGCTTGATATGGACAGGGAACCAGCCCCAGCATTTT. Its protein is CASSLIWTGNQPQHF. This chain uses TRBV5-8 with TRBJ1-5; 8 positions match TRBD1. The CDR3 totals 15 residues. Germline CDR1 is SGHTS and CDR2 is YDEGEE. Losses at the gene ends were 1 base for V and 7 bases for J; bases not matched to a gene: 7.